This is a list of T cell receptor beta chains from one sample in a study of T cells in localized non-small cell lung cancer. The data were produced by immunoSEQ multiplex PCR, yet TCRdb's version contains in-frame clones alone and is incomplete. The sample shows about 59,000 clones, roughly nine tenths of them seen only once. The sequenced sample was peripheral blood, obtained before any cancer treatment. The receptors come from a man aged 35-75 years with stage I lung adenocarcinoma. Both conserved end residues are part of each CDR3. The D gene is left open where the match is weak. Clone size, where shown, is once, few, many, or a class for clones that have expanded.

j_gene,abundance,d_gene,v_gene,CDR3nt,CDR3aa
TRBJ1-3,once,-,TRBV7-9,TGTGCCAGCAGCTTAGATGGGGGTGGAAACACCATATATTTT,CASSLDGGGNTIYF
TRBJ2-1,-,TRBD2,TRBV19,TGTGCCAGTAGTACGGCTAGCGGATACAATGAGCAGTTCTTC,CASSTASGYNEQFF
TRBJ2-7,once,TRBD2,TRBV5-1,TGCGCCAGCAGCTTGACACTAGCGGGAGGGACCTACGAGCAGTACTTC,CASSLTLAGGTYEQYF
TRBJ2-3,few,-,TRBV2,TGTGCCAGCAGTGAAATGGAGGCAACGCAGTATTTT,CASSEMEATQYF
TRBJ2-7,-,-,TRBV6-5,TGTGCCAGCAGTTACTCGAGCCGGTTTGGGGACGAGCAGTACTTC,CASSYSSRFGDEQYF
TRBJ1-1,-,-,TRBV21-1,-,CASNYRCGLTEAFF
TRBJ2-1,once,TRBD2,TRBV11-2,TGTGCCAGCAGCTGGACTAGCGGGAGAGGTTCCTACAATGAGCAGTTCTTC,CASSWTSGRGSYNEQFF
TRBJ1-2,-,TRBD1,TRBV2,TGTGCCAGCAGTGAAGCGGGCAGGGGGCGAGGCTACACCTTC,CASSEAGRGRGYTF
TRBJ2-7,-,-,TRBV21-1,TGTGCCAGCAGCAAATGCGGTTCCACACCTTTTCGGGACAGATACGAGCAGTACTTC,CASSKCGSTPFRDRYEQYF
TRBJ2-1,-,-,TRBV6-1,TGTGCCAGCACCTACTACAATGAGCAGTTCTTC,CASTYYNEQFF
TRBJ1-1,-,-,TRBV9,TGTGCCAGCAGCGGTTTGGATATCACTGAAGCTTTCTTT,CASSGLDITEAFF
TRBJ2-3,-,-,TRBV2,TGTGCCAGCAGGGACTTCGTGGATACGCAGTATTTT,CASRDFVDTQYF
TRBJ2-1,-,TRBD2,TRBV25-1,TGTGCCAGCAGTCCCCTAGAGCGGGAGGATATAATAGATGAGCAGTTCTTC,CASSPLEREDIIDEQFF
TRBJ2-3,-,TRBD2,TRBV25-1,TGTGCCAGCAGTGACCCAATTAGCGGGGGGCCAGATACGCAGTATTTT,CASSDPISGGPDTQYF